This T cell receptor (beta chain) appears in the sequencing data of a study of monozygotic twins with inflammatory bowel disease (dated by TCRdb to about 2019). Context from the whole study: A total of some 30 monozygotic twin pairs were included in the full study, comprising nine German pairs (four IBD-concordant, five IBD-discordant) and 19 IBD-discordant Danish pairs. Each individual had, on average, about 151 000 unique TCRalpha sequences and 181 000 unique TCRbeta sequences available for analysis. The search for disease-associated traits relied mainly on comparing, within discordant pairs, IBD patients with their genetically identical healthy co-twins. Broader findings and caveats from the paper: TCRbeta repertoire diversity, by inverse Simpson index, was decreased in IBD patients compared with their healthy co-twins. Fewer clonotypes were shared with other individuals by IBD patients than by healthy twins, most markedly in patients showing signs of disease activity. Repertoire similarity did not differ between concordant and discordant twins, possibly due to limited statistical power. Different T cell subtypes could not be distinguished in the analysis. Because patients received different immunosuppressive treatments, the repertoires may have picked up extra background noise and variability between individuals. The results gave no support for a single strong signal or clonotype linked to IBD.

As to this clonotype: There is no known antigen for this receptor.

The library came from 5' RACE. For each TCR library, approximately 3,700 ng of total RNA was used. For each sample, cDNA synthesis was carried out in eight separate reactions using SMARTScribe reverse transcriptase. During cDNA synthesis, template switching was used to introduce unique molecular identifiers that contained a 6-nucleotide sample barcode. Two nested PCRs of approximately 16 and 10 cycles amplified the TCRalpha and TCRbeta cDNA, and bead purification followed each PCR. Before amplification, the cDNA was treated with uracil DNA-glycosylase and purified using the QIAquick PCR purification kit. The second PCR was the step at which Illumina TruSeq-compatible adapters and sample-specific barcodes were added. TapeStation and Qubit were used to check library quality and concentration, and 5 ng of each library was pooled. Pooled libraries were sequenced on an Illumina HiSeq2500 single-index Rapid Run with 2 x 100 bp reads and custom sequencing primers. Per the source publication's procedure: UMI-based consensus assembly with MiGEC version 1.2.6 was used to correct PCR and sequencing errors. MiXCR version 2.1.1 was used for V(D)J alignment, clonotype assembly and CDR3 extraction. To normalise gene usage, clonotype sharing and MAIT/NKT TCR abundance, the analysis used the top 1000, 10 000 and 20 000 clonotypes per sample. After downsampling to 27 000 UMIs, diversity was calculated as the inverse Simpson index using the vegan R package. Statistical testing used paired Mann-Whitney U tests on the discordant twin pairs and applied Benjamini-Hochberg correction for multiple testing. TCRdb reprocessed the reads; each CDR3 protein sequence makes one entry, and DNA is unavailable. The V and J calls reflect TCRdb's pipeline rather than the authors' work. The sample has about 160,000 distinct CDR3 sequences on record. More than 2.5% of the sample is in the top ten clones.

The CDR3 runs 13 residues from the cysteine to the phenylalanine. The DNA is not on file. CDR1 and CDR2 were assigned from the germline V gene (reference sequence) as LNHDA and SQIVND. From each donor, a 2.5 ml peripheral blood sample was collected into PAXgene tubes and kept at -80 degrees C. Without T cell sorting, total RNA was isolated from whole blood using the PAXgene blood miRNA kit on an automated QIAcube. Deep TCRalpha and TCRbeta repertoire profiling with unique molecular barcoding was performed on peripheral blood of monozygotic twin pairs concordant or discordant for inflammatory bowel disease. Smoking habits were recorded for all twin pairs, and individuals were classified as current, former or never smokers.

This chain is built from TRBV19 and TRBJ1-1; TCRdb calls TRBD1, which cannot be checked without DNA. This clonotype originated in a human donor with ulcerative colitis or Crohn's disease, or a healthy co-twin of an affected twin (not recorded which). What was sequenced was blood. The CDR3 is CASSPTDNTEAFF.